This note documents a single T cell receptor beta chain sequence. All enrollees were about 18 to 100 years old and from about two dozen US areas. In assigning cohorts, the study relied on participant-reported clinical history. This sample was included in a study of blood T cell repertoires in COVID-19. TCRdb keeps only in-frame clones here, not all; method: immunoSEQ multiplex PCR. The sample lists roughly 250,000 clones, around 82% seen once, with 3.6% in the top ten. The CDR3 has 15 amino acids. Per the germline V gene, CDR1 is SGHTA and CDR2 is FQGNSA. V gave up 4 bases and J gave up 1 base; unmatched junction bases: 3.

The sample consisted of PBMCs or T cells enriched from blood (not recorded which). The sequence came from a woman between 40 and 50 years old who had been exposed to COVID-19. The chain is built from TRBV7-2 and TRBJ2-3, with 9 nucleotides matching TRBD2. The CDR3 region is CASSSRTSGTDTQYF. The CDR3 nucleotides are TGTGCCAGCAGCTCCAGGACTAGCGGCACAGATACGCAGTATTTT.